Following are 24 T cell receptor beta chains from one sample sequenced in a study of shared clonotypes between healthy human individuals. Repertoires were generated with immunoSEQ multiplex PCR, while TCRdb's copy carries only in-frame clones and drops some. The sample carries 2.3 million or so clones, approximately 95% recorded once. Sequencing was carried out using naive CD4+ T cells from PBMCs. Subset specified: CD45RA+ positively selected. These receptors came from a man in his late teens or twenties in good health. Some clones in this sample may be carry-over from other donors' samples.

The V call is TRBV7-3, the J call TRBJ2-3, with D perhaps matching TRBD2 (7 bases). The V and J ends lost 5 bases and 6 bases respectively, with 21 bases between them. The germline V gene encodes CDR1 SGHTA and CDR2 FQGTGA. CDR3 length: 16 residues. CDR3 sequence reads: CASSENRASGVDTQYF. The CDR3 DNA reads TGTGCCAGCAGCGAAAACAGGGCTAGCGGTGTGGATACGCAGTATTTT. The whole variable domain, remainder taken from reference TRBV7-3 and TRBJ2-3, is GAGVSQTPSNKVTEKGKYVELRCDPISGHTALYWYRQSLGQGPEFLIYFQGTGAADDSGLPNDRFFAVRPEGSVSTLKIQRTERGDSAVYLCASSENRASGVDTQYFGPGTRLTVL.

The V gene is TRBV19, the J gene TRBJ2-6, with 8 bases aligning to TRBD1. V was clipped by 5 bases and J by 2 bases; unmatched bases: 5. Germline CDR1 LNHDA, CDR2 SQIVND (reference sequence). The length of the CDR3 is 16 residues. CDR3 DNA: TGTGCCAGTAGTGCCTGGACAGGGACTGGGGCCAACGTCCTGACTTTC. The encoded protein is CASSAWTGTGANVLTF.

This clone has only a few counts. V and J are TRBV5-1 and TRBJ1-5; D may be TRBD1 (5 bases). CDR1 and CDR2 from the germline V gene are SGHRS and YFSETQ. Trimming shortened V by 0 bases and J by 7 bases, and 14 bases separated the two germline ends. The CDR3 spans 15 residues. The CDR3 region is CASSLEGLTVQPQHF. CDR3 sequence (DNA): TGCGCCAGCAGCTTGGAGGGGCTTACGGTCCAGCCCCAGCATTTT.

This clone was detected only once. This chain connects TRBV28 to TRBJ2-5, with D possibly being TRBD1 (6 bases). The CDR3 spans 13 residues. Per germline, CDR1 MDHEN and CDR2 SYDVKM. V was clipped by 6 bases and J by 7 bases, with 15 bases between them. CDR3 region: CASSYPVGGTQYF. The DNA for the CDR3 is TGTGCCAGCAGCTATCCCGTAGGGGGGACCCAGTACTTC.

The chain uses TRBV4-1 and TRBJ1-3; tentative D call: TRBD1 (6 bases). Germline loops: CDR1 MGHRA, CDR2 YSYEKL. V shed 1 base and J shed 2 bases, with 15 bases lying between them. This CDR3 has 17 amino acids. CDR3: CASSQGSHREAGNTIYF. DNA for the CDR3: TGCGCCAGCAGCCAAGGTAGTCACAGGGAAGCTGGAAACACCATATATTTT.

The chain recombines TRBV5-1 with TRBJ1-1; D may be TRBD1 (6 bases). The CDR3 consists of 16 residues. The germline V and J ends were trimmed by 4 bases and 0 bases, with 16 bases remaining between them. Germline lookup yields CDR1 SGHRS and CDR2 YFSETQ. CDR3 nucleotide sequence: TGCGCCAGCAGCCTAGGGGCAGGGGCCGTGAACACTGAAGCTTTCTTT. Protein sequence: CASSLGAGAVNTEAFF. Based on the CDR3 plus reference TRBV5-1 and TRBJ1-1, the full variable domain is KAGVTQTPRYLIKTRGQQVTLSCSPISGHRSVSWYQQTPGQGLQFLFEYFSETQRNKGNFPGRFSGRQFSNSRSEMNVSTLELGDSALYLCASSLGAGAVNTEAFFGQGTRLTVV.

The chain links TRBV30 to TRBJ2-1, with TRBD2 matching over 10 bases. V shed 3 bases, J shed 1 base, and the junction held 6 bases outside the gene matches. Per the germline V gene, CDR1 is GTSNPN and CDR2 is SVGIG (reference sequence). This CDR3 spans 16 amino acids. CDR3 nucleotides: TGTGCCTGGAGAACAGCGGGAGGGTGGTCCTACAATGAGCAGTTCTTC. This codes for CAWRTAGGWSYNEQFF. Filled out from reference TRBV30 and TRBJ2-1, the complete variable domain reads SQTIHQWPATLVQPVGSPLSLECTVEGTSNPNLYWYRQAAGRGLQLLFYSVGIGQISSEVPQNLSASRPQDRQFILSSKKLLLSDSGFYLCAWRTAGGWSYNEQFFGPGTRLTVL.

The gene calls are TRBV9 and TRBJ2-7; D is unresolved. The CDR3 has 15 residues. The V and J ends lost 0 bases and 2 bases respectively, with 12 bases between them. Germline assignment: CDR1 SGDLS and CDR2 YYNGEE. This chain's CDR3 is CASSVEPQETYEQYF. The DNA of the CDR3 is TGTGCCAGCAGCGTAGAACCGCAGGAGACCTACGAGCAGTACTTC.

The V call is TRBV11-2, the J call TRBJ2-7; possible D gene TRBD1, 5 bases. This CDR3 is built from 15 residues. With 1 base removed from V and 3 bases from J, the gap between germline ends came to 13 bases. Germline V gene data show CDR1 as SGHAT and CDR2 as FQNNGV. CDR3 amino acids: CASSLATGSGYEQYF. In DNA, the CDR3 is TGTGCCAGCAGCTTAGCAACAGGATCCGGCTACGAGCAGTACTTC.

V usage is TRBV5-1 and J usage is TRBJ2-2; weak D call: TRBD2 (5 bases). Germline V gene data show CDR1 as SGHRS and CDR2 as YFSETQ. Between the trimmed V and J ends, which lost 4 bases and 3 bases, there was a span of 13 bases. The CDR3 runs 15 residues. CDR3 sequence reads: CASSALSSDTGELFF. The CDR3 DNA sequence: TGCGCCAGCAGCGCATTAAGTAGCGACACCGGGGAGCTGTTTTTT.

The V and J genes are TRBV5-6 and TRBJ2-1; D gene unclear. This CDR3 comprises 15 residues. The germline V gene has CDR1 SGHDT and CDR2 YYEEEE. V lost 4 bases and J lost 4, with 15 bases in between. CDR3 DNA sequence: TGTGCCAGCAGCCCATTCGATTCCGTTTACAATGAGCAGTTCTTC. Protein sequence: CASSPFDSVYNEQFF.

To note about this clone: An end of the junction differs from the germline gene, which may be a read error. J is TRBJ1-1 and V is TRBV11-2, with D possibly matching TRBD1 (6 bases). This CDR3 has 14 residues. CDR1 and CDR2 from the germline V gene are SGHAT and FQNNGV. Here the CDR3 DNA reads TGTGCCAGCATCCTCAGGGGTGGGGCCCCTGAAGCTCTCTTT. Translating gives CASILRGGAPEALF.

The genes are TRBV5-4 and TRBJ2-1, with 13 nucleotides matching TRBD2. The CDR3 is 15 amino acids. Germline V gene sequence: CDR1 SGHNT, CDR2 YYREEE (reference sequence). V lost 5 bases to trimming and J lost 7 bases; unmatched junction nucleotides: 6. CDR3 residues: CASRGTSGKWNEQFF. CDR3 coding DNA: TGTGCCAGCAGAGGGACTAGCGGGAAGTGGAATGAGCAGTTCTTC. The whole variable domain, filled in from reference TRBV5-4 and TRBJ2-1, reads ETGVTQSPTHLIKTRGQQVTLRCSSQSGHNTVSWYQQALGQGPQFIFQYYREEENGRGNFPPRFSGLQFPNYSSELNVNALELDDSALYLCASRGTSGKWNEQFFGPGTRLTVL.

The rearrangement uses TRBV5-6 and TRBJ1-1, with D uncertain. The CDR3 is 18 residues long. The ends were cut back, 3 bases at V and 5 bases at J, with 26 bases in the middle. CDR1 SGHDT and CDR2 YYEEEE come from the germline V gene. CDR3 coding DNA: TGTGCCAGCAGCTCCCTCACGGACCGTTCAACGTATCCTACTGAAGCTTTCTTT. Protein sequence: CASSSLTDRSTYPTEAFF.

A few counts support this clone. The chain employs TRBV9 and TRBJ1-1; no reliable D call. Germline V gene sequence: CDR1 SGDLS, CDR2 YYNGEE. The CDR3 sequence is 13 residues long. V shed 5 bases and J shed 0 bases, with 8 bases lying between them. Here the CDR3 DNA reads TGTGCCAGCAGGAGAAATATGAACACTGAAGCTTTCTTT. This encodes CASRRNMNTEAFF.

The chain couples TRBV18 to TRBJ2-5, with D possibly TRBD1 on 5 matching bases. Trimming left V 1 base short and J 0 bases short, with 9 bases between. The CDR3 consists of 15 residues. Germline values: CDR1 KGHSH, CDR2 LQKENI. The chain's CDR3 is CASSPLQGHQETQYF. DNA of the CDR3: TGTGCCAGCTCACCACTCCAGGGCCACCAAGAGACCCAGTACTTC.

V and J are TRBV6-1 and TRBJ1-1; a possible D gene is TRBD1 (5 bases). CDR3 length equals 13 residues. CDR1 and CDR2 (germline): MNHNS, SASEGT. Trimming stripped 6 bases from V and 0 bases from J, with 8 bases between. CDR3 in DNA: TGTGCCAGCAGGGGGACGGTGAACACTGAAGCTTTCTTT. Amino acid sequence: CASRGTVNTEAFF.

Turning to this clone: This sample includes further DNA sequences coding for the same CDR3. This rearrangement joins TRBV28 to TRBJ2-7, with 9 bases lining up with TRBD1. Germline V gives CDR1 MDHEN, CDR2 SYDVKM. The trim removed 7 bases at V and 3 bases at J, leaving 7 bases unmatched. The CDR3 is 14 residues long. For the CDR3, the DNA is TGTGCCAGCACCTCGGGGACAGGGTTCTACGAGCAGTACTTC. This encodes CASTSGTGFYEQYF.

A single count supports this clone. The J gene is TRBJ2-7, the V gene TRBV5-1; D unclear. Germline CDR1 and CDR2: SGHRS and YFSETQ. V was shortened by 0 bases and J by 6 bases, with 7 bases between the two germline ends. CDR3 size: 12 residues. DNA of the CDR3: TGCGCCAGCAGCTTGGAGTCCAGCGAGCAGTACTTC. Amino acids: CASSLESSEQYF. Full variable domain (remainder filled in from reference TRBV5-1 and TRBJ2-7): KAGVTQTPRYLIKTRGQQVTLSCSPISGHRSVSWYQQTPGQGLQFLFEYFSETQRNKGNFPGRFSGRQFSNSRSEMNVSTLELGDSALYLCASSLESSEQYFGPGTRLTVT.

V is TRBV7-2 and J is TRBJ2-7; possibly TRBD2 for D (7 bases). With 5 bases removed from V and 0 bases from J, the gap between germline ends came to 17 bases. This CDR3 region has 16 residues. Germline V lookup: CDR1 SGHTA, CDR2 FQGNSA. In DNA, the CDR3 is TGTGCCAGCAGCCTTAGGGGGGGGCTCGGCTCCTACGAGCAGTACTTC. Its translation: CASSLRGGLGSYEQYF.

Of note for this clone: Distinct nucleotide sequences in the sample also encode this CDR3. The chain uses TRBV7-2 and TRBJ2-2, with a weak D call TRBD2 (5 bases). V was clipped by 3 bases and J by 1 base, with 9 bases between them. The CDR3 has 15 residues. The V gene's germline CDR1 is SGHTA and CDR2 FQGNSA. Here the CDR3 DNA reads TGTGCCAGCAGCTTCGGACGGGGGAACACCGGGGAGCTGTTTTTT. Its protein product is CASSFGRGNTGELFF.

This clone has just one count. The chain is built from TRBV19 and TRBJ1-4; possible D gene TRBD1, 5 bases. Trimming cost V 5 bases and J 14 bases, with 27 bases left between them. This CDR3 has 16 residues. The germline V gene encodes CDR1 LNHDA and CDR2 SQIVND (reference sequence). The CDR3 sequence: CASSAFPGLGEFWLFF. CDR3 in DNA: TGTGCCAGTAGTGCTTTTCCGGGACTGGGCGAGTTTTGGCTGTTTTTT.

The rearrangement joins TRBV28 to TRBJ2-6, with D unresolved. The CDR3 is 15 amino acids. From germline, CDR1 is MDHEN and CDR2 SYDVKM. V lost 6 bases and J 0 bases, leaving 9 bases between the germline ends. DNA for the CDR3: TGTGCCAGCAGCCACCAAAGCTCTGGGGCCAACGTCCTGACTTTC. This translates into CASSHQSSGANVLTF.

Concerning this clone itself: Germline and junction disagree at one end, which may indicate a read error. V and J are TRBV7-9 and TRBJ2-1, with 9 bases aligning to TRBD1. CDR3 size: 11 residues. Germline assignment: CDR1 SEHNR and CDR2 FQNEAQ (reference sequence). CDR3 amino acids: CASSLGTGSLF. The CDR3 DNA reads as TGTGCCAGCAGCCTAGGGACAGGGTCACTCTTC.